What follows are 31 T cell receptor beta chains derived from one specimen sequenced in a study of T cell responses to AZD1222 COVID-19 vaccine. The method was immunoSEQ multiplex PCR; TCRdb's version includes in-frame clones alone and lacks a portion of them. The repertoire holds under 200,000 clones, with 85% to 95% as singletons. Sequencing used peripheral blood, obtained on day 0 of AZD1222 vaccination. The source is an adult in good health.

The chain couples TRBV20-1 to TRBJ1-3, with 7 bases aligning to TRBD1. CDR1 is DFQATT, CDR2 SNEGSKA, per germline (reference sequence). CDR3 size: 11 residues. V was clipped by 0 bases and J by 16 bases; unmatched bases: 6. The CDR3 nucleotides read TGCAGTGCTAGAGAAAGGGACAGACTTTATTTT. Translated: CSARERDRLYF.

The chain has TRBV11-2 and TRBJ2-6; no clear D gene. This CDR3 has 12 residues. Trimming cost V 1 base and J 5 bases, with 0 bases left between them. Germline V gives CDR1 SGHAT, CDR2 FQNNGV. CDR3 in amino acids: CASSLGANVLTF. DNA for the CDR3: TGTGCCAGCAGCTTAGGGGCCAACGTCCTGACTTTC. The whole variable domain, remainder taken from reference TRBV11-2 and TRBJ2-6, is EAGVAQSPRYKIIEKRQSVAFWCNPISGHATLYWYQQILGQGPKLLIQFQNNGVVDDSQLPKDRFSAERLKGVDSTLKIQPAKLEDSAVYLCASSLGANVLTFGAGSRLTVL.

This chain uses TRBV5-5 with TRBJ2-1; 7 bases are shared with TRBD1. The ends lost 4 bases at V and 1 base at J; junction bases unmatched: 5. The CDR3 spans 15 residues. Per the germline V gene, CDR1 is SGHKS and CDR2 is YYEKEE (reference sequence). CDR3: CASSIRDSSYNEQFF. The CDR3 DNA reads TGTGCCAGCAGCATCCGGGACAGTTCCTACAATGAGCAGTTCTTC.

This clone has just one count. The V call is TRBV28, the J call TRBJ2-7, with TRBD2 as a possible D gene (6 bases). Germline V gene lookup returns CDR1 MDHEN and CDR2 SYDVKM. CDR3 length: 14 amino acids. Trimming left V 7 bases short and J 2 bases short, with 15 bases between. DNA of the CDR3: TGTGCCAGCATTGGGGGGTATAGGGCCTACGAGCAGTACTTC. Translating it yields CASIGGYRAYEQYF.

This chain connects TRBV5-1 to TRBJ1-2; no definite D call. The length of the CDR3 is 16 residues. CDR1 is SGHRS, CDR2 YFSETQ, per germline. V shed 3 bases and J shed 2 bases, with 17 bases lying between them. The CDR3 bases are TGCGCCAGCAGCTCGGAGGCAGCGGCAGGCAACTATGGCTACACCTTC. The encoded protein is CASSSEAAAGNYGYTF.

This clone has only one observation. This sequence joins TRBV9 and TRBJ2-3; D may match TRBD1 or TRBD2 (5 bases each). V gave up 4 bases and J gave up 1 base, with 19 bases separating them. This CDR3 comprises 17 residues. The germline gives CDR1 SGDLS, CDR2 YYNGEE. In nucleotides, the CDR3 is TGTGCCAGCAGCCCCCCACAGGAGGCCGTTCGCACAGATACGCAGTATTTT. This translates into CASSPPQEAVRTDTQYF.

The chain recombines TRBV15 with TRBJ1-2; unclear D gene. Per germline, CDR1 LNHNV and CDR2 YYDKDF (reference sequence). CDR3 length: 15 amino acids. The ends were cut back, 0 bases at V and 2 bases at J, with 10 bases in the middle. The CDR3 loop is CATSRERVGNYGYTF. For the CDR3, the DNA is TGTGCCACCAGCAGAGAGAGGGTTGGGAACTATGGCTACACCTTC.

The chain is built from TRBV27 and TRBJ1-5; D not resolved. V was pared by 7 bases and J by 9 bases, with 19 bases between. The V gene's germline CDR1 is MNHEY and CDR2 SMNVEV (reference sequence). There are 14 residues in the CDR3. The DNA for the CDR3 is TGTGCCAGCAAGGGTAGTGAGGAGTGGGGGCCCCAGCATTTT. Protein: CASKGSEEWGPQHF.

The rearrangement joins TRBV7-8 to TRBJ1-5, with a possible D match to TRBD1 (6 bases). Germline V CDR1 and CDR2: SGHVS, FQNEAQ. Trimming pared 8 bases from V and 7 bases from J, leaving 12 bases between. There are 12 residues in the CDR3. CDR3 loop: CASRQGNQPQHF. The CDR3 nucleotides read TGTGCCAGCCGGCAGGGGAACCAGCCCCAGCATTTT.

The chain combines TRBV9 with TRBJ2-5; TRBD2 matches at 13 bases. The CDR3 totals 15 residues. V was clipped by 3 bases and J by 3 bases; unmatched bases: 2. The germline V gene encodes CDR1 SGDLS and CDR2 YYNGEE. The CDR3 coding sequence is TGTGCCAGCAGCGGCGGACTAGCGGGGGAAGAGACCCAGTACTTC. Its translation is CASSGGLAGEETQYF. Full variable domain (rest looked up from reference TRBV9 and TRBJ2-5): DSGVTQTPKHLITATGQRVTLRCSPRSGDLSVYWYQQSLDQGLQFLIQYYNGEERAKGNILERFSAQQFPDLHSELNLSSLELGDSALYFCASSGGLAGEETQYFGPGTRLLVL.

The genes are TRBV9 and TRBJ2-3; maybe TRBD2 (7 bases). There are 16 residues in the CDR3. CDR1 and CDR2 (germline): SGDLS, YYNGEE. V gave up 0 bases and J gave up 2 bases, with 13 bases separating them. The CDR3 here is CASSVGRGGNTDTQYF. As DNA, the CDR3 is TGTGCCAGCAGCGTAGGTAGGGGGGGTAACACAGATACGCAGTATTTT.

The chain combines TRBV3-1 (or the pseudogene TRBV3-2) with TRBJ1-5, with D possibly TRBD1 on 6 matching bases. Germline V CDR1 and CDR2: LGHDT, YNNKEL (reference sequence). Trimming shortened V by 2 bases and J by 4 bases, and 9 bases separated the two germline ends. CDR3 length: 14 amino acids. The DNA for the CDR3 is TGTGCCAGCAGCCAAACCCAGGGGAATCAGCCCCAGCATTTT. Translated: CASSQTQGNQPQHF.

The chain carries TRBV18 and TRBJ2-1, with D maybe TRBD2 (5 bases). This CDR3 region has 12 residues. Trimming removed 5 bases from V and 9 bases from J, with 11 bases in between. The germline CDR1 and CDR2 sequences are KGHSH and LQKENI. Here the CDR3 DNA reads TGTGCCAGCTCAACCCCCGCGGGTGAGCAGTTCTTC. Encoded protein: CASSTPAGEQFF.

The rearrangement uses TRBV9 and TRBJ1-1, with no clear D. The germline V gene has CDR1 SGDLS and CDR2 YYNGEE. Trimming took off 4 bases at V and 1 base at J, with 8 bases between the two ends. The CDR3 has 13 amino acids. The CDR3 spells CASSTRENTEAFF. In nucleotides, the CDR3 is TGTGCCAGCAGCACCCGGGAGAACACTGAAGCTTTCTTT.

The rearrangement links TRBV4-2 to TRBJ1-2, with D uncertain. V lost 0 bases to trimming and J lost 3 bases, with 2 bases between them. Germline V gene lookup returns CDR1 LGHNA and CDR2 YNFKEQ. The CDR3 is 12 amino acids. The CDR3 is CASSQDDYGYTF. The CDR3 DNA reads TGTGCCAGCAGCCAAGACGACTATGGCTACACCTTC.

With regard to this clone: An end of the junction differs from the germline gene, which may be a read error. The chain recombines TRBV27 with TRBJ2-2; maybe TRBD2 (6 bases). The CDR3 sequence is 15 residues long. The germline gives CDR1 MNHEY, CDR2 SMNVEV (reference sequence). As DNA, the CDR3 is TGTGCCAGCAGCCCCGGGGGAAGGGACCCCGGAGAGCTGTTTTTT. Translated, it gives CASSPGGRDPGELFF.

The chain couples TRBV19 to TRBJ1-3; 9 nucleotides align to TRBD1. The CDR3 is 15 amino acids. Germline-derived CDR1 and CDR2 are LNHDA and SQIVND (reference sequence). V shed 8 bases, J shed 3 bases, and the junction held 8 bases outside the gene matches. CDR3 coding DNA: TGTGCCAGTGATAACAGGGGGCGGAGTGGAAACACCATATATTTT. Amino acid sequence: CASDNRGRSGNTIYF.

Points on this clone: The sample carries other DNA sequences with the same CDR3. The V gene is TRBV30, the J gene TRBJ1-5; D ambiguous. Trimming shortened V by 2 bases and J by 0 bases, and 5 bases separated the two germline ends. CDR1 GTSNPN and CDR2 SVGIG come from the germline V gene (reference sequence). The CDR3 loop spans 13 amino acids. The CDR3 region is CAWSYYSNQPQHF. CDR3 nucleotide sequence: TGTGCCTGGAGTTATTATAGCAATCAGCCCCAGCATTTT.

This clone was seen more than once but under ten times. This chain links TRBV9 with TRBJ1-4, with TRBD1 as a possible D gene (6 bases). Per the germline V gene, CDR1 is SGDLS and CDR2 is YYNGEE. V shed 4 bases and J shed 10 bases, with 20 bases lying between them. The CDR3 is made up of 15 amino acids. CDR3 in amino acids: CASSPGEGPSGKLFF. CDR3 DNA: TGTGCCAGCAGCCCAGGGGAGGGGCCATCCGGAAAACTGTTTTTT.

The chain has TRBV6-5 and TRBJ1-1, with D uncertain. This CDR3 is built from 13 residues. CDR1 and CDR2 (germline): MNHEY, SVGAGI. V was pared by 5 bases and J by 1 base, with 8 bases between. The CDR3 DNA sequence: TGTGCCAGCAGTCCCGGGAGGAACACTGAAGCTTTCTTT. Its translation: CASSPGRNTEAFF.

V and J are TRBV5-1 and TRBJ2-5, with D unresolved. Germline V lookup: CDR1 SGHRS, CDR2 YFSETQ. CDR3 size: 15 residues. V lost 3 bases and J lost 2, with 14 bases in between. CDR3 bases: TGCGCCAGCAGCTGGGGAACGACTCCACAAGAGACCCAGTACTTC. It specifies CASSWGTTPQETQYF.

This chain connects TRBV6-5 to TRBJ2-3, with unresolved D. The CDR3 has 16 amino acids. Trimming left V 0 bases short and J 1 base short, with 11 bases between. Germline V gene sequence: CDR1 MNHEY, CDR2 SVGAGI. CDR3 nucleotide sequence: TGTGCCAGCAGTTACTCGGGCCTAGGCGGCACAGATACGCAGTATTTT. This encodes CASSYSGLGGTDTQYF.

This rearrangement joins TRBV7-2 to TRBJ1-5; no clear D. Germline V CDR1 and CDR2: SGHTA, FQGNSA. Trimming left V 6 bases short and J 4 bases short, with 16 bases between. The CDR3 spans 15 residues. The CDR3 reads CASRPVGQENQPQHF. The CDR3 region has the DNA TGTGCCAGCAGACCGGTGGGCCAGGAGAATCAGCCCCAGCATTTT.

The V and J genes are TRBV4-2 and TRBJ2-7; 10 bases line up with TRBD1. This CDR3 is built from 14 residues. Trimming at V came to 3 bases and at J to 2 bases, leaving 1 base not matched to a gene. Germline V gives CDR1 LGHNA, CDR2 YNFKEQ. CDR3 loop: CASSHGQGAYEQYF. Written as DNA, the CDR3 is TGTGCCAGCAGCCACGGACAGGGGGCCTACGAGCAGTACTTC.

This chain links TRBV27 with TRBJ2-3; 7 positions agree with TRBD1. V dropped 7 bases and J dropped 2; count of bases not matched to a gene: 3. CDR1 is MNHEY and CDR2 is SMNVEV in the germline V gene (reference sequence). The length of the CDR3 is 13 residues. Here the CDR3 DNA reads TGTGCCAGCAAGGGACAGAACACAGATACGCAGTATTTT. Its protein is CASKGQNTDTQYF.

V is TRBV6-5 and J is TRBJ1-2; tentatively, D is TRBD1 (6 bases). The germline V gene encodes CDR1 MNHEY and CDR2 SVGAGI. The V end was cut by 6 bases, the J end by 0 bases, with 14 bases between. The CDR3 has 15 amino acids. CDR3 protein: CASRSTGRANYGYTF. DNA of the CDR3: TGTGCCAGCAGGTCGACAGGTAGAGCTAACTATGGCTACACCTTC.

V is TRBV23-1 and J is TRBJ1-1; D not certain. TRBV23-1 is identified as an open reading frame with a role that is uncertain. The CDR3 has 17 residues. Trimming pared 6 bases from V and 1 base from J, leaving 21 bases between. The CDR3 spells CASSLRSKGNANTEAFF. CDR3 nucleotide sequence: TGCGCCAGCAGCCTACGCTCAAAAGGGAACGCGAACACTGAAGCTTTCTTT.

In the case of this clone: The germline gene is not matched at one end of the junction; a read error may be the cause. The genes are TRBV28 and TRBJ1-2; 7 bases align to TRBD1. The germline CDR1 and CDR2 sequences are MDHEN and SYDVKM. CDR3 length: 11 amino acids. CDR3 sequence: CASSSRQGVVF. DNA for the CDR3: TGTGCCAGCAGTTCCCGACAGGGAGTGGTCTTC.

In DNA form, the CDR3 reads TGTGCCAGCAGCTTAACCGCGGGTCGGACCATTCAGTACTTC. Amino acid sequence: CASSLTAGRTIQYF. This chain links TRBV7-3 with TRBJ2-4; perhaps TRBD2 as D (5 bases). CDR3 size: 14 residues. Germline CDR1 reads SGHTA; CDR2 reads FQGTGA. V was trimmed by 0 bases and J by 9 bases, leaving 12 bases between them.

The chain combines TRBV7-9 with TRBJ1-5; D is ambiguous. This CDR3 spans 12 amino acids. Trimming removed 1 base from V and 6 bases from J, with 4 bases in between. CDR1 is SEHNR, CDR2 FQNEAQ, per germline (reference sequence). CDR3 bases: TGTGCCAGCAGCTTAGACCGTCAGCCCCAGCATTTT. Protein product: CASSLDRQPQHF. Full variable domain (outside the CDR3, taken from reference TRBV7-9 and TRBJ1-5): DTGVSQNPRHKITKRGQNVTFRCDPISEHNRLYWYRQTLGQGPEFLTYFQNEAQLEKSRLLSDRFSAERPKGSFSTLEIQRTEQGDSAMYLCASSLDRQPQHFGDGTRLSIL.

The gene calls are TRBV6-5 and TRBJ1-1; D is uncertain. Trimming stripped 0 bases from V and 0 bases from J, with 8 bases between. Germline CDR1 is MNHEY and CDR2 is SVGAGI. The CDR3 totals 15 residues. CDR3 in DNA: TGTGCCAGCAGTTACTCCGCCGGAATGAACACTGAAGCTTTCTTT. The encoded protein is CASSYSAGMNTEAFF.